What follows are 28 T cell receptor beta chains derived from one specimen sequenced in a study of radiotherapy plus CTLA-4 blockade in lung cancer (dated by TCRdb to the late 2010s). Libraries came from the immunoSEQ multiplex PCR assay. Not all clones reach the TCRdb copy of this immuneACCESS table, which keeps in-frame sequences only. Checked studies attribute under half of the gap to unresolved V genes and leave the rest unexplained. This sample has about 51,000 clones in its table, and 75% to 85% of those were observed once. The biggest ten clones account for 7.5% to 9.5% of the sample. Here the sequenced sample was peripheral blood, taken from a patient treated with radiotherapy plus ipilimumab. The receptors were gathered from a human donor with non-small cell lung cancer who had a complete response to radiotherapy plus ipilimumab.

The genes are TRBV11-2 and TRBJ2-1; D perhaps matches TRBD2 (5 bases). The germline V gene has CDR1 SGHAT and CDR2 FQNNGV. V was cut by 5 bases and J by 9 bases, with 17 bases left in between. The CDR3 contains 14 residues. The CDR3 spells CASSEVTTRGEQFF. Here the CDR3 DNA reads TGTGCCAGCAGCGAGGTGACCACTAGAGGTGAGCAGTTCTTC.

The gene calls are TRBV4-3 and TRBJ2-1, with TRBD1 matching 9 bases. V shed 3 bases and J 6 bases; nucleotides not matched to a gene: 12. Germline V gene lookup returns CDR1 LGHNA and CDR2 YSLEER. The CDR3 has 17 amino acids. The CDR3 loop reads CASSHLRRGQGSNEQFF. For the CDR3, the DNA is TGCGCCAGCAGCCACTTACGAAGGGGACAGGGAAGCAATGAGCAGTTCTTC.

The genes are TRBV7-2 and TRBJ2-3; the D gene is possibly TRBD2 (6 bases). Between the trimmed V and J ends, which lost 1 base and 6 bases, there was a span of 17 bases. The CDR3 length is 16 residues. Germline V gene data show CDR1 as SGHTA and CDR2 as FQGNSA. The CDR3 DNA follows: TGTGCCAGCAGCTTAGTCTCCGGGAGTGGTACGGATACGCAGTATTTT. Its protein product is CASSLVSGSGTDTQYF. Using reference TRBV7-2 and TRBJ2-3 for the parts outside the CDR3, the full variable domain is GAGVSQSPSNKVTEKGKDVELRCDPISGHTALYWYRQSLGQGLEFLIYFQGNSAPDKSGLPSDRFSAERTGGSVSTLTIQRTQQEDSAVYLCASSLVSGSGTDTQYFGPGTRLTVL.

This clone showed up just once. The rearrangement links TRBV5-4 to TRBJ2-1, with TRBD2 as a possible D gene (5 bases). V shed 5 bases and J shed 0 bases, with 12 bases lying between them. Germline CDR1 SGHNT, CDR2 YYREEE (reference sequence). The CDR3 extends over 15 amino acids. The CDR3 sequence is CASRLTKSSYNEQFF. The DNA for the CDR3 is TGTGCCAGCAGATTGACTAAGAGCTCCTACAATGAGCAGTTCTTC.

V usage is TRBV30 and J usage is TRBJ1-4; D is perhaps TRBD1 (6 bases). The CDR3 consists of 13 residues. Germline CDR1 is GTSNPN and CDR2 is SVGIG (reference sequence). V gave up 5 bases and J gave up 1 base, with 8 bases separating them. As DNA, the CDR3 is TGTGCCTGGCAAGGGGGAACTAATGAAAAACTGTTTTTT. Translating it yields CAWQGGTNEKLFF.

This clone was picked up a small number of times. The V and J genes are TRBV4-3 and TRBJ2-1, with D possibly TRBD2 on 6 matching bases. The CDR3 is made up of 14 amino acids. Germline V gene data show CDR1 as LGHNA and CDR2 as YSLEER. V was pared by 0 bases and J by 8 bases, with 11 bases between. CDR3 protein: CASSQDWEADEQFF. CDR3 DNA sequence: TGCGCCAGCAGCCAAGATTGGGAGGCCGATGAGCAGTTCTTC.

The CDR3 nucleotides are TGCGCCAGCAAGGGACTAGCGGGGTATGAGCAGTTCTTC. Amino acids: CASKGLAGYEQFF. The V call is TRBV5-1, the J call TRBJ2-1; 13 bases are shared with TRBD2. The CDR3 has 13 residues. The V segment lost 6 bases and the J segment 8 bases; nucleotides outside the gene matches: 2. Germline loops: CDR1 SGHRS, CDR2 YFSETQ.

About this clone itself: One junction end does not reproduce the germline sequence, and a read error may be involved. The same CDR3 also results from other DNA sequences found in this sample. This chain connects TRBV10-3 to TRBJ1-5; possibly TRBD1 for D (6 bases). Germline V lookup: CDR1 ENHRY, CDR2 SYGVKD. This CDR3 spans 15 amino acids. The CDR3 DNA follows: TGCGCCATCAGTGAGTCGAGACAGGGCAATCAGCCCCAGCATTTT. Protein: CAISESRQGNQPQHF.

In its sample, this clone was seen a few times. The V gene is TRBV27, the J gene TRBJ2-5, with D possibly being TRBD2 (6 bases). The CDR3 contains 17 residues. In germline, CDR1 is MNHEY, CDR2 SMNVEV (reference sequence). V was cut by 0 bases and J by 3 bases, with 17 bases left in between. CDR3 loop: CASSLSMSSVIEETQYF. CDR3 nucleotide sequence: TGTGCCAGCAGTTTATCGATGTCTAGCGTTATAGAAGAGACCCAGTACTTC.

The rearrangement joins TRBV2 to TRBJ2-3; 11 nucleotides match TRBD2. Germline loops: CDR1 SNHLY, CDR2 FYNNEI. The trim removed 8 bases at V and 3 bases at J, leaving 13 bases unmatched. This CDR3 contains 17 residues. CDR3 protein: CASFSRLAGGGTDTQYF. The CDR3 bases are TGTGCCAGCTTTAGCCGGCTAGCGGGGGGCGGGACAGATACGCAGTATTTT.

The CDR3 nucleotides read TGTGCCAGCAGTTTGAGGCCAGATACGCAGTATTTT. It yields the protein CASSLRPDTQYF. This chain links TRBV27 with TRBJ2-3; no reliable D call. The V end lost 3 bases, the J end lost 4 bases, and 5 bases lay between the germline ends. This CDR3 contains 12 residues. Germline CDR1 reads MNHEY; CDR2 reads SMNVEV (reference sequence).

CDR3 nucleotide sequence: TGCGCCAGCCGTACCTGGGACAGGAGATACAATGAGCAGTTCTTC. It yields the protein CASRTWDRRYNEQFF. J is TRBJ2-1 and V is TRBV4-1; 8 nucleotides match TRBD1. Germline CDR1 is MGHRA and CDR2 is YSYEKL. Trimming took 8 bases from V and 4 from J; bases not matched to a gene: 10. The CDR3 is made up of 15 amino acids.

This clone came up a few times. This chain uses TRBV19 with TRBJ1-1, with D maybe TRBD1 (5 bases). The CDR3 loop spans 14 amino acids. The V and J ends lost 6 bases and 4 bases respectively, with 15 bases between them. The germline CDR1 and CDR2 sequences are LNHDA and SQIVND (reference sequence). The CDR3 DNA sequence: TGTGCCAGTAGGACTCAGGGATTTGGCACTGAAGCTTTCTTT. This sequence encodes CASRTQGFGTEAFF.

The chain couples TRBV4-1 to TRBJ1-4, with a weak D call TRBD1 (6 bases). The CDR3 is 16 amino acids. Germline lookup yields CDR1 MGHRA and CDR2 YSYEKL. V gave up 3 bases and J gave up 10 bases, with 21 bases separating them. The CDR3 sequence is CASSHPMRGGSGKLFF. In DNA, the CDR3 is TGCGCCAGCAGCCACCCAATGAGGGGGGGATCTGGAAAACTGTTTTTT.

This clone came up once. J is TRBJ2-2 and V is TRBV9; 8 positions agree with TRBD2. Trimming cost V 0 bases and J 3 bases; bases outside gene matches: 10. Germline V lookup: CDR1 SGDLS, CDR2 YYNGEE. The CDR3 length is 18 residues. As DNA, the CDR3 is TGTGCCAGCAGCGTAGTTTCACTAGCGGTTTCTCACACCGGGGAGCTGTTTTTT. As protein: CASSVVSLAVSHTGELFF. The entire variable domain, with the rest obtained from reference TRBV9 and TRBJ2-2, is as follows: DSGVTQTPKHLITATGQRVTLRCSPRSGDLSVYWYQQSLDQGLQFLIQYYNGEERAKGNILERFSAQQFPDLHSELNLSSLELGDSALYFCASSVVSLAVSHTGELFFGEGSRLTVL.

This chain joins TRBV27 and TRBJ2-7; the match to TRBD1 covers 10 bases. With V trimmed by 1 base and J by 12 bases, 12 bases remained unmatched. The CDR3 sequence is 15 residues long. CDR1 is MNHEY and CDR2 is SMNVEV in the germline V gene (reference sequence). The CDR3 bases are TGTGCCAGCAGTTTATTCGGTCCGAAGGGGACAGGGGTGTACTTC. This codes for CASSLFGPKGTGVYF.

This clone was seen just once. This rearrangement joins TRBV6-1 to TRBJ2-2; TRBD1 aligns across 7 bases. CDR1 is MNHNS, CDR2 SASEGT, per germline. V shed 9 bases, J shed 0 bases, and the junction held 4 bases outside the gene matches. This CDR3 comprises 14 residues. This chain's CDR3 is CASLGQSNTGELFF. The DNA for the CDR3 is TGTGCCAGTCTGGGACAGTCGAACACCGGGGAGCTGTTTTTT.

The chain is built from TRBV11-3 and TRBJ1-2; TRBD1 agrees at 10 bases. CDR3 length equals 16 residues. Germline loops: CDR1 SGHNT, CDR2 YENEEA. V was pared by 5 bases and J by 3 bases, with 9 bases of the junction left unmatched. CDR3 loop: CASSRRQGAPDYGYTF. DNA for the CDR3: TGTGCCAGCAGCCGTAGACAGGGGGCGCCCGACTATGGCTACACCTTC.

J is TRBJ1-5 and V is TRBV6-5, with D perhaps TRBD1 (6 bases). The CDR3 contains 15 residues. The V end lost 2 bases, the J end lost 0 bases, and 8 bases lay between the germline ends. Germline V gene lookup returns CDR1 MNHEY and CDR2 SVGAGI. CDR3 loop: CASSYRQDSNQPQHF. CDR3 DNA: TGTGCCAGCAGTTACCGACAGGATAGCAATCAGCCCCAGCATTTT.

This chain uses TRBV30 with TRBJ2-2, with D maybe TRBD1 (5 bases). The V end lost 8 bases, the J end lost 2 bases, and 15 bases lay between the germline ends. The germline CDR1 and CDR2 sequences are GTSNPN and SVGIG (reference sequence). This CDR3 spans 14 amino acids. Here the CDR3 DNA reads TGTGCCCGCTCTGGGGCGGCTAACACCGGGGAGCTGTTTTTT. Translated, it gives CARSGAANTGELFF.

V gene TRBV27 combines with J gene TRBJ1-2; D unclear. The V end was cut by 7 bases, the J end by 2 bases, with 14 bases between. The CDR3 sequence is 14 residues long. The germline CDR1 and CDR2 sequences are MNHEY and SMNVEV (reference sequence). The DNA for the CDR3 is TGTGCCAGCATGCGGACGGGATCGAACTATGGCTACACCTTC. Its protein product is CASMRTGSNYGYTF.

The chain combines TRBV7-2 with TRBJ2-2; 8 nucleotides line up with TRBD1. V was clipped by 5 bases and J by 6 bases; unmatched bases: 5. This CDR3 has 14 residues. Per germline, CDR1 SGHTA and CDR2 FQGNSA. DNA of the CDR3: TGTGCCAGCAGCCCCCTGACAGGGGCCGGGGAGCTGTTTTTT. Translated: CASSPLTGAGELFF.

This chain links TRBV10-1 with TRBJ2-3; a possible D gene is TRBD2 (5 bases). V lost 6 bases to trimming and J lost 3 bases, with 10 bases between them. This CDR3 comprises 13 residues. CDR1 is WNHNN, CDR2 SYGVQD, per germline (reference sequence). As DNA, the CDR3 is TGCGCCAGCAGCGGGATAGGGACAGATACGCAGTATTTT. It codes for CASSGIGTDTQYF.

The chain uses TRBV4-1 and TRBJ2-7, with D maybe TRBD2 (6 bases). The V gene lost 5 bases and the J gene lost 4 bases, with 12 bases spanning the gap. This CDR3 is built from 13 residues. Germline CDR1 is MGHRA and CDR2 is YSYEKL. This CDR3 is CASSVGTGYEQYV. For the CDR3, the DNA is TGCGCCAGCAGCGTTGGGACTGGTTACGAGCAGTACGTC.

V gene TRBV23-1 combines with J gene TRBJ1-5, with 9 bases matching TRBD1. TRBV23-1 is sorted into the ORF group, with uncertain function. This CDR3 contains 16 residues. With 2 bases clipped from V and 2 bases from J, the junction kept 4 bases outside the gene matches. CDR3 nucleotide sequence: TGCGCCAGCAGTCAACACACAGGGGGCGGCAATCAGCCCCAGCATTTT. It codes for CASSQHTGGGNQPQHF.

The chain uses TRBV19 and TRBJ1-2; D gene uncertain. Trimming took off 2 bases at V and 4 bases at J, with 17 bases between the two ends. This CDR3 has 16 amino acids. Per the germline V gene, CDR1 is LNHDA and CDR2 is SQIVND (reference sequence). The CDR3 DNA is TGTGCCAGTAGTATAAACCCTACCGGGAGTATCTATGGCTACACCTTC. Translation: CASSINPTGSIYGYTF.

This rearrangement joins TRBV4-3 to TRBJ2-1; D is uncertain. CDR1 and CDR2 (germline): LGHNA, YSLEER. Deletions cut 0 bases from V and 7 bases from J, with 13 bases between. The CDR3 extends over 15 amino acids. The CDR3 loop is CASSQDSGLTNEQFF. The CDR3 region has the DNA TGCGCCAGCAGCCAAGATTCGGGTCTGACGAATGAGCAGTTCTTC.

The chain's CDR3 is CASSPTDDRNTGELFF. CDR3 bases: TGTGCCAGCAGCCCGACAGATGACAGGAACACCGGGGAGCTGTTTTTT. The chain combines TRBV4-2 with TRBJ2-2; weak D call: TRBD1 (5 bases). V lost 4 bases, J lost 1 base, and 13 bases lay in between. This CDR3 is 16 amino acids long. Germline V gene data show CDR1 as LGHNA and CDR2 as YNFKEQ.